A selection of T cell receptor beta chains follows, all from one sample in a study of T cells after yellow fever vaccination. A single record per CDR3 protein comes from TCRdb applying MiXCR to the 5' RACE reads. The table lists a few hundred thousand distinct CDR3 sequences, 8% to 9.5% of them singletons, with approximately 15% in the top ten. Sequenced here: PBMCs, sampled about 41 days after the first yellow fever vaccination. These receptors were taken from a man aged 18 to 29 who received the YFV17D yellow fever vaccine. Each CDR3 is given with its conserved first and last residue. The order of the fields is J gene, V gene, clone size, D gene, CDR3 protein, CDR3 DNA. The D gene is left open where the match is weak. Only part of the rows carry a size: once, few, many, or a class if the clone is expanded.

j_gene: TRBJ2-3; v_gene: TRBV7-6; abundance: few; d_gene: .; CDR3aa: CASSFGAGAPDTQYF; CDR3nt: TGTGCCAGCAGCTTTGGTGCGGGGGCCCCAGATACGCAGTATTTT
j_gene: TRBJ2-1; v_gene: TRBV19; abundance: .; d_gene: TRBD1; CDR3aa: CASRNRGSYNEQFF; CDR3nt: TGTGCCAGTAGGAACAGGGGCTCCTACAATGAGCAGTTCTTC
j_gene: TRBJ2-3; v_gene: TRBV27; abundance: few; d_gene: .; CDR3aa: CASSRRTSTDTQYF; CDR3nt: TGTGCCAGCAGTCGCAGGACTAGCACAGATACGCAGTATTTT
j_gene: TRBJ1-1; v_gene: TRBV7-9; abundance: many; d_gene: .; CDR3aa: CASSKARESFGTTEAFF; CDR3nt: TGTGCCAGCAGCAAGGCCCGGGAGTCGTTCGGAACGACTGAAGCTTTCTTT
j_gene: TRBJ2-1; v_gene: TRBV6-4; abundance: .; d_gene: .; CDR3aa: CASSERAYNEQFF; CDR3nt: TGTGCCAGCAGTGAGAGGGCTTACAATGAGCAGTTCTTC
j_gene: TRBJ1-1; v_gene: TRBV5-6; abundance: .; d_gene: .; CDR3aa: CASSFSWRGKNTEAFF; CDR3nt: TGTGCCAGCAGCTTTTCCTGGAGGGGGAAGAACACTGAAGCTTTCTTT
j_gene: TRBJ1-3; v_gene: TRBV7-9; abundance: .; d_gene: .; CDR3aa: CAISEDYSGNTIYF; CDR3nt: TGTGCCATTTCCGAGGATTACTCTGGAAACACCATATATTTT
j_gene: TRBJ2-4; v_gene: TRBV29-1; abundance: few; d_gene: TRBD1; CDR3aa: CSVEGQGELNIQYF; CDR3nt: TGCAGCGTTGAAGGGCAGGGGGAACTGAACATTCAGTACTTC
j_gene: TRBJ2-1; v_gene: TRBV12-3/TRBV12-4; abundance: .; d_gene: .; CDR3aa: CASSLLVIVGEQFF; CDR3nt: TGTGCCAGCAGTTTATTGGTCATCGTGGGTGAGCAGTTCTTC
j_gene: TRBJ1-1; v_gene: TRBV5-1; abundance: .; d_gene: .; CDR3aa: CASSPHPATNTEAFF; CDR3nt: TGCGCCAGCAGCCCCCACCCCGCTACGAACACTGAAGCTTTCTTT
j_gene: TRBJ2-1; v_gene: TRBV5-1; abundance: many; d_gene: .; CDR3aa: CASSLDWNEQFF; CDR3nt: TGCGCCAGCAGCCTCGACTGGAATGAGCAGTTCTTC
j_gene: TRBJ2-5; v_gene: TRBV12-3/TRBV12-4; abundance: .; d_gene: .; CDR3aa: CASSLEYGRETQYF; CDR3nt: TGTGCCAGCAGTTTAGAGTACGGAAGAGAGACCCAGTACTTC
j_gene: TRBJ2-5; v_gene: TRBV7-2; abundance: many; d_gene: TRBD2; CDR3aa: CASSPSGGAVETQYF; CDR3nt: TGTGCCAGCAGCCCTAGCGGGGGGGCCGTAGAGACCCAGTACTTC
j_gene: TRBJ2-7; v_gene: TRBV20-1; abundance: .; d_gene: TRBD2; CDR3aa: CSARGLAGSSYEQYF; CDR3nt: TGCAGTGCTAGAGGCCTAGCGGGGAGCTCCTACGAGCAGTACTTC
j_gene: TRBJ1-6; v_gene: TRBV5-1; abundance: .; d_gene: TRBD1; CDR3aa: CASSPDRGHSPLHF; CDR3nt: TGCGCCAGCAGTCCCGACAGGGGGCATTCACCCCTCCACTTT
j_gene: TRBJ2-1; v_gene: TRBV19; abundance: .; d_gene: TRBD1; CDR3aa: CASSAQQGPLAQFF; CDR3nt: TGTGCCAGTAGTGCGCAACAGGGGCCCCTTGCGCAGTTCTTC
j_gene: TRBJ1-6; v_gene: TRBV9; abundance: few; d_gene: .; CDR3aa: CASSAGGSPLHF; CDR3nt: TGTGCCAGCAGCGCCGGGGGATCACCCCTCCACTTT
j_gene: TRBJ1-6; v_gene: TRBV5-6; abundance: few; d_gene: TRBD1; CDR3aa: CASSVRDRSSYNSPLHF; CDR3nt: TGTGCCAGCAGCGTCCGGGACAGAAGCTCCTATAATTCACCCCTCCACTTT
j_gene: TRBJ1-1; v_gene: TRBV9; abundance: few; d_gene: TRBD1; CDR3aa: CASSALQTGDTEAFF; CDR3nt: TGTGCCAGCAGCGCCCTACAGACAGGGGACACTGAAGCTTTCTTT
j_gene: TRBJ1-2; v_gene: TRBV21-1; abundance: .; d_gene: .; CDR3aa: CASSKTQGAGFNYGYTF; CDR3nt: TGTGCCAGCAGCAAAACCCAAGGTGCGGGCTTTAACTATGGCTACACCTTC
j_gene: TRBJ1-4; v_gene: TRBV12-5; abundance: .; d_gene: .; CDR3aa: CASGLVLNLPARASTNEKLFF; CDR3nt: TGTGCTAGTGGTTTGGTACTAAATTTGCCAGCCCGGGCTTCAACTAATGAAAAACTGTTTTTT
j_gene: TRBJ2-1; v_gene: TRBV7-9; abundance: .; d_gene: .; CDR3aa: CASSLDAAGEQFF; CDR3nt: TGTGCCAGCAGCTTGGACGCCGCGGGAGAGCAGTTCTTC
j_gene: TRBJ2-5; v_gene: TRBV18; abundance: once; d_gene: .; CDR3aa: CASSLRTDRVGTQYF; CDR3nt: TGTGCCAGCTCACTAAGGACCGATAGAGTCGGGACCCAGTACTTC
j_gene: TRBJ2-2; v_gene: TRBV2; abundance: few; d_gene: TRBD2; CDR3aa: CASSGLASGGELFF; CDR3nt: TGTGCCAGCAGCGGACTAGCCTCCGGCGGGGAGCTGTTTTTT
j_gene: TRBJ2-7; v_gene: TRBV6-5; abundance: few; d_gene: .; CDR3aa: CASSSGGQGHDEQYF; CDR3nt: TGTGCCAGCAGTTCGGGCGGCCAGGGACATGACGAGCAGTACTTC
j_gene: TRBJ1-6; v_gene: TRBV3-1; abundance: few; d_gene: .; CDR3aa: CASSQEDRVPLHF; CDR3nt: TGTGCCAGCAGCCAAGAAGACCGGGTGCCCCTCCACTTT
j_gene: TRBJ2-7; v_gene: TRBV29-1; abundance: few; d_gene: TRBD1; CDR3aa: CSARHRGSYEQYF; CDR3nt: TGCAGCGCCCGGCACAGGGGCTCCTACGAGCAGTACTTC
j_gene: TRBJ2-1; v_gene: TRBV28; abundance: .; d_gene: TRBD2; CDR3aa: CASSLSTSWGNEQFF; CDR3nt: TGTGCCAGCAGTTTATCGACTAGCTGGGGCAATGAGCAGTTCTTC
j_gene: TRBJ2-1; v_gene: TRBV19; abundance: .; d_gene: .; CDR3aa: CGALPRDTLYNEQFF; CDR3nt: TGTGGTGCACTCCCGCGGGACACACTATACAATGAGCAGTTCTTC
j_gene: TRBJ1-1; v_gene: TRBV20-1; abundance: .; d_gene: .; CDR3aa: CSARGPQRNTEAFF; CDR3nt: TGCAGTGCTAGAGGACCCCAGAGGAACACTGAAGCTTTCTTT
j_gene: TRBJ2-5; v_gene: TRBV7-2; abundance: few; d_gene: TRBD2; CDR3aa: CASSSGTSIVGTQYF; CDR3nt: TGTGCCAGCAGCTCCGGGACTAGCATCGTTGGGACCCAGTACTTC
j_gene: TRBJ1-4; v_gene: TRBV18; abundance: .; d_gene: .; CDR3aa: CASSPRSLGATNEKLFF; CDR3nt: TGTGCCAGCTCACCCCGATCCCTAGGGGCAACTAATGAAAAACTGTTTTTT
j_gene: TRBJ1-2; v_gene: TRBV7-9; abundance: .; d_gene: TRBD1; CDR3aa: CASSLYGTVGGYTF; CDR3nt: TGTGCCAGCAGCCTATACGGGACAGTCGGCGGCTACACCTTC
j_gene: TRBJ2-2; v_gene: TRBV3-1; abundance: few; d_gene: .; CDR3aa: CASSQDNKHTGELFF; CDR3nt: TGTGCCAGCAGCCAAGACAACAAGCACACCGGGGAGCTGTTTTTT
j_gene: TRBJ2-3; v_gene: TRBV4-2; abundance: few; d_gene: .; CDR3aa: CASSPQVSPTGDTQYF; CDR3nt: TGTGCCAGCAGCCCACAAGTTTCCCCGACGGGCGATACGCAGTATTTT
j_gene: TRBJ2-5; v_gene: TRBV11-2; abundance: .; d_gene: TRBD2; CDR3aa: CATTGRGRETQYF; CDR3nt: TGTGCCACTACTGGGAGGGGTAGAGAGACCCAGTACTTC
j_gene: TRBJ2-7; v_gene: TRBV29-1; abundance: .; d_gene: TRBD2; CDR3aa: CSVPGGGDAQYF; CDR3nt: TGCAGCGTTCCCGGGGGGGGGGATGCGCAGTACTTC
j_gene: TRBJ2-1; v_gene: TRBV12-3/TRBV12-4; abundance: .; d_gene: .; CDR3aa: CASTSPFTVNEQFF; CDR3nt: TGTGCCAGCACCTCTCCTTTTACTGTCAATGAGCAGTTCTTC
j_gene: TRBJ1-4; v_gene: TRBV5-1; abundance: .; d_gene: TRBD1; CDR3aa: CASSVTGSEKLFF; CDR3nt: TGCGCCAGCAGCGTGACAGGGAGTGAAAAACTGTTTTTT
j_gene: TRBJ2-3; v_gene: TRBV10-3; abundance: many; d_gene: .; CDR3aa: CAIRVVDTQYF; CDR3nt: TGTGCCATCAGAGTTGTAGATACGCAGTATTTT
j_gene: TRBJ2-1; v_gene: TRBV6-1; abundance: few; d_gene: TRBD2; CDR3aa: CASGEWTSSTHEQFF; CDR3nt: TGTGCCAGCGGGGAATGGACTAGCTCAACCCATGAGCAGTTCTTC
j_gene: TRBJ2-2; v_gene: TRBV28; abundance: .; d_gene: TRBD1; CDR3aa: CASSLPPGQGYTGGLFF; CDR3nt: TGTGCCAGCAGTTTGCCCCCGGGACAGGGTTACACCGGGGGGCTGTTTTTT
j_gene: TRBJ2-5; v_gene: TRBV5-5; abundance: few; d_gene: .; CDR3aa: CASSLKVRDIIPRDSPGRGTQYF; CDR3nt: TGTGCCAGCAGCTTGAAAGTGCGGGACATTATACCTCGGGACAGTCCTGGACGGGGGACCCAGTACTTC
j_gene: TRBJ1-2; v_gene: TRBV4-3; abundance: .; d_gene: .; CDR3aa: CASSQGGEPDYGYTF; CDR3nt: TGCGCCAGCAGCCAAGGAGGGGAGCCGGACTATGGCTACACCTTC
j_gene: TRBJ2-1; v_gene: TRBV7-9; abundance: .; d_gene: .; CDR3aa: CASSPRGGSNSNEQFF; CDR3nt: TGTGCCAGCAGCCCCAGGGGGGGGAGCAACTCCAATGAGCAGTTCTTC
j_gene: TRBJ1-1; v_gene: TRBV7-2; abundance: few; d_gene: .; CDR3aa: CASSAWGRRAFF; CDR3nt: TGTGCCAGCAGCGCGTGGGGGCGGAGGGCTTTCTTT
j_gene: TRBJ1-1; v_gene: TRBV4-1; abundance: .; d_gene: .; CDR3aa: CASSQLASDTEAFF; CDR3nt: TGCGCCAGCAGCCAGTTAGCCTCGGACACTGAAGCTTTCTTT
j_gene: TRBJ2-1; v_gene: TRBV18; abundance: few; d_gene: .; CDR3aa: CASSPPDGGYNEQFF; CDR3nt: TGTGCCAGCTCACCACCCGACGGGGGATACAATGAGCAGTTCTTC
j_gene: TRBJ2-1; v_gene: TRBV7-9; abundance: many; d_gene: .; CDR3aa: CASSLTINEQFF; CDR3nt: TGTGCCAGCAGCTTAACGATTAATGAGCAGTTCTTC
j_gene: TRBJ2-1; v_gene: TRBV5-1; abundance: many; d_gene: TRBD2; CDR3aa: CASSFTSGSYNEQFF; CDR3nt: TGCGCCAGCAGCTTTACTAGCGGCTCCTACAATGAGCAGTTCTTC
j_gene: TRBJ2-1; v_gene: TRBV20-1; abundance: .; d_gene: TRBD2; CDR3aa: CCARDRRNGGAGEQFF; CDR3nt: TGCTGTGCTAGAGATAGAAGGAACGGGGGGGCCGGTGAGCAGTTCTTC
j_gene: TRBJ2-5; v_gene: TRBV7-9; abundance: few; d_gene: .; CDR3aa: CASSFRERETQYF; CDR3nt: TGTGCCAGCAGCTTCCGGGAAAGGGAGACCCAGTACTTC
j_gene: TRBJ2-1; v_gene: TRBV7-2; abundance: few; d_gene: .; CDR3aa: CASSFRVLNEQFF; CDR3nt: TGTGCCAGCAGCTTCCGGGTCCTCAATGAGCAGTTCTTC
j_gene: TRBJ1-5; v_gene: TRBV28; abundance: .; d_gene: .; CDR3aa: CASNVRGGYSNQPQHF; CDR3nt: TGTGCCAGCAACGTTAGGGGTGGTTATAGCAATCAGCCCCAGCATTTT
j_gene: TRBJ1-3; v_gene: TRBV12-3/TRBV12-4; abundance: .; d_gene: .; CDR3aa: CASTTRGTSSGNTIYF; CDR3nt: TGTGCCAGCACTACTAGGGGGACGAGCTCTGGAAACACCATATATTTT